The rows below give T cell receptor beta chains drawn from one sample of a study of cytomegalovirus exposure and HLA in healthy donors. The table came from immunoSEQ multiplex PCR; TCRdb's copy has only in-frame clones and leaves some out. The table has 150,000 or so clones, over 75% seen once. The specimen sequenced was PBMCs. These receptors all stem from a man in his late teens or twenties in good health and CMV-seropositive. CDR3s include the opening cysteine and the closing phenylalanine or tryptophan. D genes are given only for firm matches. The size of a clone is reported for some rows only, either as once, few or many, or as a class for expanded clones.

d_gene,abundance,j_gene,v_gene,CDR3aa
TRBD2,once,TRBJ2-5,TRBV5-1,CASSYGPLRGVQETQYF
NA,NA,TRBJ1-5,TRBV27,CASSFKGGQPQHF
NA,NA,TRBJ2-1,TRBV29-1,CSVKLENYNEQFF
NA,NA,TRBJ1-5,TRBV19,CASSLRGVTPQHF
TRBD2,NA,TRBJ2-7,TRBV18,CASSRTSGGAYEQYF
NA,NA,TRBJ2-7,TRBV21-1,CASSKTGAREQYF
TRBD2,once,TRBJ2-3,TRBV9,CASSVLAGGADTQYF
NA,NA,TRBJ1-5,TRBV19,CASSTPGRGEGQPQHF
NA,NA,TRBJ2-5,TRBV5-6,CASSLGQKEAQYF
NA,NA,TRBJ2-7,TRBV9,CASGTGGEQYF
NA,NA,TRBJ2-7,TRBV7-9,CASSLISSYEQYF
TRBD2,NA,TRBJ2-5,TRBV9,CASSVGTSGGGSQETQYF
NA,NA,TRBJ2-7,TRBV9,CASSVAGVGEQYF
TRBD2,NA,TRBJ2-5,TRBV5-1,CASSPLLAGGSQETQYF
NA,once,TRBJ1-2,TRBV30,CAWSERLGYTF
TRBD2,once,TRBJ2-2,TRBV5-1,CASSLAGLASGELFF
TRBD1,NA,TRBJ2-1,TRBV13,CASSLGGQGNEQFF
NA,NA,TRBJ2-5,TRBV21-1,CASSPTASQETQYF
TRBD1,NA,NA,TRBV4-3,CASSQDPGQGADEQYF
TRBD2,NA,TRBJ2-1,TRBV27,CASRSGGSYNEQFF
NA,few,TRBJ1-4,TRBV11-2,CASSLSGKKKLFF
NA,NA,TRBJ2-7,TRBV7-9,CASSLGDGYEQYF
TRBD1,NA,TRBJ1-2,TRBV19,CASSMRGDRGDYGYTF
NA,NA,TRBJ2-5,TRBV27,CASSFLGEETQYF
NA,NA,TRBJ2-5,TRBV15,CATSTAGSSGETQYF
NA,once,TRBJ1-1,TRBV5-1,CASSLFHREMNTEAFF
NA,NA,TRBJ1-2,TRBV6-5,CASSYQGTSLLRGYTF
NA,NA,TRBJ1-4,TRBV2,CASSGGTWQAEKLFF
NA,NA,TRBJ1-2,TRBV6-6,CASSLDSFYGYTF
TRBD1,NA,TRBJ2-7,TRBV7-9,CASSLSQGSEQYF
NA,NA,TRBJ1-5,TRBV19,CASSMVLNSNQPQHF
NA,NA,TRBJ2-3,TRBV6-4,CASSDWGGTTDTQYF
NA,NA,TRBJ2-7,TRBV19,CASSPQGHEQYF
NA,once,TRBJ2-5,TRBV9,CASSVGGDWQETQYF
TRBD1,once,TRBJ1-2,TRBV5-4,CASSPVGQGIGYTF
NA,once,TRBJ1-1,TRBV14,CASSQEGDGTEAFF
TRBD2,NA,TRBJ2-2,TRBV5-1,CASSLKTSGGRNTGELFF
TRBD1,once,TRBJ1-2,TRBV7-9,CASSLATDRVRGYTF